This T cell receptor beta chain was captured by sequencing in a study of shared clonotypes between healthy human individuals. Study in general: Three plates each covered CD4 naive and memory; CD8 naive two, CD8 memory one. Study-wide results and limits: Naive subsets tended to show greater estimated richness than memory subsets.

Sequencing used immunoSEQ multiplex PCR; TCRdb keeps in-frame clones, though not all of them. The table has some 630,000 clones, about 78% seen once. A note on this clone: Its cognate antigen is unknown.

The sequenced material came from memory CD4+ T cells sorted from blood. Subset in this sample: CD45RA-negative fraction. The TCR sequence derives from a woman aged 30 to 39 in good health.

The CDR3 sequence is CASRDRYSNQPQHF. DNA for the CDR3: TGTGCCAGCAGAGACAGGTATAGCAATCAGCCCCAGCATTTT. V is TRBV21-1 and J is TRBJ1-5; the listed D gene, TRBD1, was not tested against the DNA. TRBV21-1 is listed as a pseudogene. The CDR3 extends over 14 amino acids.